This T cell receptor beta chain was profiled in a study of cytomegalovirus exposure and HLA in healthy donors. The CDR3 extends over 11 amino acids. Trimming took 7 bases from V and 4 from J, leaving 8 bases between them. Germline CDR1 is SGHRS and CDR2 is YFSETQ. Study-wide findings and caveats: Subsequent analysis showed first-cohort TCR clusters tending to co-occur in about 110 validation repertoires. Rare sequences made up most TCRs, while some public TCRs were found in many donors.

A note on this clone: Its antigen is unknown.

Data came from immunoSEQ multiplex PCR; TCRdb stores just in-frame clones and leaves some out. The sample lists approximately 300,000 clones; 75% to 90% were seen once. The chain joins TRBV5-1 to TRBJ1-1; D is unresolved. This TCR was recovered from a young woman in good health and CMV-seronegative. The sequenced sample was PBMCs. The CDR3 nucleotides read TGCGCCAGCCGCTCGAGCACTGAAGCTTTCTTT. Residues: CASRSSTEAFF.